Shown below are 25 T cell receptor beta chains from a single sample sequenced in a study of blood T cell repertoires in COVID-19. Generated by immunoSEQ multiplex PCR, the TCRdb table keeps only in-frame clones and is missing some. The sample lists 180,000 or so clones, about 89% occurring once. The sample consisted of peripheral blood. Every receptor here comes from a man aged 35-49 years with acute or convalescent COVID-19.

This chain connects TRBV18 to TRBJ1-2; D possibly corresponds to TRBD1 (5 bases). Germline CDR1 KGHSH, CDR2 LQKENI. The CDR3 runs to 12 residues. Trimming pared 5 bases from V and 9 bases from J, leaving 13 bases between. DNA for the CDR3: TGTGCCAGCTCATCGGGGGATCTGAGCTACACCTTC. Its translation: CASSSGDLSYTF.

The chain is built from TRBV4-1 and TRBJ2-3; tentatively, D is TRBD1 (6 bases). The CDR3 sequence is 15 residues long. Trimming left V 5 bases short and J 0 bases short, with 12 bases between. Germline V lookup: CDR1 MGHRA, CDR2 YSYEKL. The CDR3 DNA is TGCGCCAGCAGCATATCACAGGGTAGCACAGATACGCAGTATTTT. Its translation is CASSISQGSTDTQYF.

Worth noting for this clone: At one of its ends the junction is not consistent with the germline gene, which may arise from a read error. This chain uses TRBV7-7 with TRBJ2-5, with 7 positions matching TRBD1. The CDR3 covers 16 residues. The germline V gene encodes CDR1 SSHAT and CDR2 FNYEAQ (reference sequence). CDR3 in DNA: TGTGCTAGCAGCCCCCGACAGGGAGTTTTGAGTGAGACCCAGTACTTC. Translating gives CASSPRQGVLSETQYF.

J is TRBJ1-5 and V is TRBV5-6; D is possibly TRBD1 (5 bases). V dropped 2 bases and J dropped 4 bases, with 16 bases sitting between them. The length of the CDR3 is 16 residues. Germline CDR1 reads SGHDT; CDR2 reads YYEEEE. The CDR3 reads CASSFIVQGENQPQHF. CDR3 nucleotide sequence: TGTGCCAGCAGCTTCATTGTTCAAGGGGAAAATCAGCCCCAGCATTTT.

The chain joins TRBV28 to TRBJ1-5; the match to TRBD1 covers 8 bases. CDR3 length equals 16 residues. Per the germline V gene, CDR1 is MDHEN and CDR2 is SYDVKM. V was clipped by 9 bases and J by 0 bases; unmatched bases: 10. This chain's CDR3 is CASSPPGGPSNQPQHF. CDR3 bases: TGTGCCAGTAGCCCCCCAGGGGGCCCTAGCAATCAGCCCCAGCATTTT.

This chain joins TRBV5-1 and TRBJ2-7, with TRBD2 identical over 7 bases. This CDR3 is built from 15 residues. Germline V gene data show CDR1 as SGHRS and CDR2 as YFSETQ. J lost 6 bases, V lost 5 bases, and 14 bases had no gene match. The CDR3 protein is CASRTTGGSPPEQYF. In DNA, the CDR3 is TGCGCCAGCAGGACTACGGGGGGTTCTCCCCCCGAGCAGTACTTC.

The chain links TRBV18 to TRBJ1-5; D is ambiguous. V was shortened by 4 bases and J by 0 bases, with 7 bases between the two germline ends. Germline V CDR1 and CDR2: KGHSH, LQKENI. The CDR3 runs to 14 residues. Written as DNA, the CDR3 is TGTGCCAGCTCACGCTCGGGTAGCAATCAGCCCCAGCATTTT. This sequence encodes CASSRSGSNQPQHF. Looking up the rest from reference TRBV18 and TRBJ1-5 gives the full variable domain: NAGVMQNPRHLVRRRGQEARLRCSPMKGHSHVYWYRQLPEEGLKFMVYLQKENIIDESGMPKERFSAEFPKEGPSILRIQQVVRGDSAAYFCASSRSGSNQPQHFGDGTRLSIL.

The chain combines TRBV5-4 with TRBJ1-2, with TRBD1 matching over 7 bases. The ends lost 3 bases at V and 3 bases at J; junction bases unmatched: 14. Germline loops: CDR1 SGHNT, CDR2 YYREEE (reference sequence). CDR3 size: 17 residues. The CDR3 protein is CASSSNMGVTGDYGYTF. CDR3 nucleotides: TGTGCCAGCAGCTCTAATATGGGGGTAACAGGGGACTATGGCTACACCTTC.

The V gene is TRBV13, the J gene TRBJ1-2, with TRBD1 matching 9 bases. The V and J ends lost 4 bases and 4 bases, in that order; junction bases with no gene match: 4. The germline V gene encodes CDR1 PRHDT and CDR2 FYEKMQ (reference sequence). The CDR3 consists of 14 residues. The CDR3 protein is CASSSGTGSYGYTF. The CDR3, as DNA: TGTGCCAGCAGCTCAGGGACAGGGTCCTATGGCTACACCTTC.

In the case of this clone: Other DNA sequences of this sample code for an identical CDR3. V and J are TRBV5-1 and TRBJ1-2; TRBD1 might be the D (5 bases). The CDR3 runs 14 residues. Germline-derived CDR1 and CDR2 are SGHRS and YFSETQ. The V end lost 0 bases, the J end lost 0 bases, and 6 bases lay between the germline ends. CDR3 nucleotide sequence: TGCGCCAGCAGCTTGGACAGGCCTAACTATGGCTACACCTTC. Protein product: CASSLDRPNYGYTF.

In this sample, this clone turned up once. The V and J genes are TRBV28 and TRBJ2-2; D is possibly TRBD1 (6 bases). V was clipped by 3 bases and J by 0 bases, with 14 bases between them. Germline V lookup: CDR1 MDHEN, CDR2 SYDVKM. The CDR3 has 17 amino acids. The CDR3 sequence: CASSFIRGQPNTGELFF. The CDR3 nucleotides read TGTGCCAGCAGTTTTATTAGAGGACAGCCGAACACCGGGGAGCTGTTTTTT.

The gene calls are TRBV4-2 and TRBJ2-5; TRBD1 agrees at 8 bases. Germline CDR1 LGHNA, CDR2 YNFKEQ. Trimming cost V 4 bases and J 2 bases; bases outside gene matches: 9. The CDR3 totals 16 residues. The CDR3 loop reads CASSPRQGTGQETQYF. The CDR3 nucleotides are TGTGCCAGCAGCCCTCGACAGGGGACCGGTCAAGAGACCCAGTACTTC.

The gene calls are TRBV27 and TRBJ2-2, with TRBD2 identical over 11 bases. CDR3 length: 17 residues. V lost 3 bases, J lost 1 base, and 4 bases stayed unmatched. CDR1 MNHEY and CDR2 SMNVEV come from the germline V gene (reference sequence). The CDR3, as DNA: TGTGCCAGCAGTTTCGAACTAGCGGGGGAGAACACCGGGGAGCTGTTTTTT. Encoded protein: CASSFELAGENTGELFF.

V gene TRBV30 combines with J gene TRBJ2-3; a possible D gene is TRBD2 (6 bases). Trimming left V 3 bases short and J 1 base short, with 20 bases between. Germline lookup yields CDR1 GTSNPN and CDR2 SVGIG (reference sequence). The length of the CDR3 is 17 residues. CDR3: CAWSRVGLTPGTDTQYF. The DNA of the CDR3 is TGTGCCTGGAGCCGGGTAGGACTAACCCCTGGCACAGATACGCAGTATTTT.

V gene TRBV10-3 combines with J gene TRBJ1-1; the match to TRBD1 covers 7 bases. The V and J ends lost 10 bases and 5 bases, in that order; junction bases with no gene match: 19. The germline V gene encodes CDR1 ENHRY and CDR2 SYGVKD. The CDR3 contains 16 residues. The CDR3 DNA is TGTGCCACCACCATTTTTATGACAGGGAGTGGGACTGAAGCTTTCTTT. Translation: CATTIFMTGSGTEAFF.

This clone has only one observation. The J gene is TRBJ1-2, the V gene TRBV7-2; D unresolved. V gave up 4 bases and J gave up 3 bases, with 15 bases separating them. This CDR3 has 15 amino acids. Germline V gene sequence: CDR1 SGHTA, CDR2 FQGNSA. The CDR3, as DNA: TGTGCCAGCAGCTCTCGCCCGGGAGGAGACTATGGCTACACCTTC. It is translated as CASSSRPGGDYGYTF.

The rearrangement uses TRBV7-2 and TRBJ2-3; 10 nucleotides align to TRBD2. Germline V gives CDR1 SGHTA, CDR2 FQGNSA. This CDR3 has 16 residues. The junction had 10 bases not matched to a gene; V was cut back by 5 bases and J by 5 bases. In DNA, the CDR3 is TGTGCCAGCAGCATACAAAGCGGGGGGGCCAAAGATACGCAGTATTTT. Protein sequence: CASSIQSGGAKDTQYF. Full variable domain (remainder filled in from reference TRBV7-2 and TRBJ2-3): GAGVSQSPSNKVTEKGKDVELRCDPISGHTALYWYRQSLGQGLEFLIYFQGNSAPDKSGLPSDRFSAERTGGSVSTLTIQRTQQEDSAVYLCASSIQSGGAKDTQYFGPGTRLTVL.

This sequence joins TRBV11-2 and TRBJ1-1; TRBD1 matches at 8 bases. Trimming cost V 4 bases and J 7 bases; bases outside gene matches: 5. Germline V gene data show CDR1 as SGHAT and CDR2 as FQNNGV. The CDR3 runs 13 residues. CDR3: CASSSLGQGEAFF. CDR3 nucleotide sequence: TGTGCCAGCAGCTCCCTCGGACAGGGTGAAGCTTTCTTT.

The V and J genes are TRBV30 and TRBJ2-3; 15 bases match TRBD2. The J segment lost 6 bases and the V segment lost 0 bases, leaving 4 bases of the junction unmatched. The CDR3 is 16 residues long. CDR1 and CDR2 (germline): GTSNPN, SVGIG (reference sequence). This CDR3 reads CAWSVGTSGGPDTQYF. In DNA form, the CDR3 reads TGTGCCTGGAGTGTAGGGACTAGCGGGGGGCCCGATACGCAGTATTTT.

As DNA, the CDR3 is TGTGCCAGCAGCTTGGGTTCGGGGGACCACGAGCAGTACTTC. It codes for CASSLGSGDHEQYF. The chain employs TRBV5-5 and TRBJ2-7, with a weak D call TRBD2 (6 bases). Germline CDR1 and CDR2: SGHKS and YYEKEE (reference sequence). The CDR3 length is 14 residues. V dropped 0 bases and J dropped 5 bases, with 12 bases sitting between them.

This rearrangement joins TRBV11-3 to TRBJ2-7, with D tentatively TRBD2 (6 bases). Trimming removed 5 bases from V and 2 bases from J, with 13 bases in between. Germline CDR1 reads SGHNT; CDR2 reads YENEEA. The CDR3 consists of 14 residues. The CDR3 is CASSARDLPYEQYF. The DNA for the CDR3 is TGTGCCAGCAGCGCCCGGGACTTACCCTACGAGCAGTACTTC.

This clone was counted a single time. In nucleotides, the CDR3 is TGTGCCAGCAGTTACGGAGGGACTGGGGCCAACGTCCTGACTTTC. Amino acid sequence: CASSYGGTGANVLTF. The V and J genes are TRBV6-2 or TRBV6-3 and TRBJ2-6; D might be TRBD2 (6 bases). The germline gives CDR1 MNHEY, CDR2 SVGEGT. CDR3 size: 15 residues. V was trimmed by 2 bases and J by 2 bases, leaving 7 bases between them.

The chain has TRBV18 and TRBJ1-2; 7 bases fit TRBD1. Looked up from germline, CDR1 is KGHSH and CDR2 is LQKENI. This CDR3 comprises 15 residues. J was trimmed by 0 bases and V by 6 bases; bases with no gene match: 7. The CDR3 is CASSLGQESNYGYTF. CDR3 coding DNA: TGTGCCAGCTCGCTCGGACAGGAGTCTAACTATGGCTACACCTTC.

The V and J genes are TRBV7-9 and TRBJ2-7, with D maybe TRBD1 (6 bases). CDR3 length equals 13 residues. Trimming took off 10 bases at V and 6 bases at J, with 19 bases between the two ends. Looked up from germline, CDR1 is SEHNR and CDR2 is FQNEAQ (reference sequence). The CDR3 sequence: CATTQGIGAEQYF. CDR3 coding DNA: TGTGCCACCACACAGGGTATAGGGGCCGAGCAGTACTTC. Full variable domain (outside the CDR3, taken from reference TRBV7-9 and TRBJ2-7): DTGVSQNPRHKITKRGQNVTFRCDPISEHNRLYWYRQTLGQGPEFLTYFQNEAQLEKSRLLSDRFSAERPKGSFSTLEIQRTEQGDSAMYLCATTQGIGAEQYFGPGTRLTVT.

The chain has TRBV7-8 and TRBJ2-2; 9 bases fit TRBD2. This CDR3 is 16 amino acids long. V lost 2 bases, J lost 3 bases, and 4 bases stayed unmatched. Germline values: CDR1 SGHVS, CDR2 FQNEAQ. The CDR3 nucleotides are TGTGCCAGCAGCTTATCGCCTAGCGGGGACACCGGGGAGCTGTTTTTT. It codes for CASSLSPSGDTGELFF.